This T cell receptor (beta chain) was identified during a study of T cells in Graves' hyperthyroidism and ophthalmopathy. The TCR beta CDR3 regions underwent amplification using RNA transcripts as the source. Researchers ran a first-round RT-PCR on the TCR CDR3 using the HTBI primer set. TCRdb re-analysed the multiplex PCR reads in MiXCR, keeping a single row per CDR3 protein. The sample consists of 200,000 to 250,000 distinct CDR3 sequences, about 17% of them appearing once. V was pared by 2 bases and J by 7 bases, with 8 bases of the junction left unmatched. From germline, CDR1 is LGHDT and CDR2 YNNKEL (reference sequence). The CDR3 consists of 16 residues. This clonotype was detected ten times or more. What it recognizes is unknown. General study results and limits: The model made its ophthalmopathy prediction, and onset followed a median around 6.9 months later. Most thyroid-expanded clonotypes above 0.001 were also found in blood.

Absent ophthalmopathy progression within 18 months defined stable Graves' hyperthyroidism. Diagnoses used clinical symptoms, serum thyroxine and TRAb, thyroid ultrasound and orbital computed tomography. This receptor was taken from a man aged 35 to 55 with Graves' hyperthyroidism. The J gene is TRBJ2-1, the V gene TRBV3-1; 10 bases align to TRBD2. The sample comprised blood. In nucleotides, the CDR3 is TGTGCCAGCAGCCAACCGAGCGGGGGGGCGGGAAATGAGCAGTTCTTC. It codes for CASSQPSGGAGNEQFF.